Detailed here is one T cell receptor beta chain. CDR3 length equals 14 residues. Germline CDR1 reads SGHNT; CDR2 reads YENEEA. Trimming pared 3 bases from V and 5 bases from J, leaving 11 bases between. The data were obtained in a study of blood T cell repertoires in COVID-19. Study in general: Researchers got acute and convalescent COVID-19 samples from the United States, Italy and Spain. Sources were T cells, B-cell-depleted T cells, or PBMCs; the material itself was cDNA or gDNA.

In the authors' methods: Using reference gene primer amplification, nucleated cell counts were estimated. Only in-frame clones appear in the TCRdb table, and some are missing; sequencing was by immunoSEQ multiplex PCR. That table furnishes V, J and clone size, whereas the DNA furnished D and trimming. The profile shows under 250,000 clones, about 84% of them singletons. Sequenced material: peripheral blood. This sequence joins TRBV11-3 and TRBJ2-1; no firm D call. The clonotype comes from a human donor in a cohort sampled during active COVID-19. The CDR3 here is CASSLAVSDNEQFF. CDR3 DNA: TGTGCCAGCAGCTTGGCGGTGTCAGACAATGAGCAGTTCTTC. The variable domain in full, completed from reference TRBV11-3 and TRBJ2-1, reads EAGVVQSPRYKIIEKKQPVAFWCNPISGHNTLYWYLQNLGQGPELLIRYENEEAVDDSQLPKDRFSAERLKGVDSTLKIQPAELGDSAVYLCASSLAVSDNEQFFGPGTRLTVL.